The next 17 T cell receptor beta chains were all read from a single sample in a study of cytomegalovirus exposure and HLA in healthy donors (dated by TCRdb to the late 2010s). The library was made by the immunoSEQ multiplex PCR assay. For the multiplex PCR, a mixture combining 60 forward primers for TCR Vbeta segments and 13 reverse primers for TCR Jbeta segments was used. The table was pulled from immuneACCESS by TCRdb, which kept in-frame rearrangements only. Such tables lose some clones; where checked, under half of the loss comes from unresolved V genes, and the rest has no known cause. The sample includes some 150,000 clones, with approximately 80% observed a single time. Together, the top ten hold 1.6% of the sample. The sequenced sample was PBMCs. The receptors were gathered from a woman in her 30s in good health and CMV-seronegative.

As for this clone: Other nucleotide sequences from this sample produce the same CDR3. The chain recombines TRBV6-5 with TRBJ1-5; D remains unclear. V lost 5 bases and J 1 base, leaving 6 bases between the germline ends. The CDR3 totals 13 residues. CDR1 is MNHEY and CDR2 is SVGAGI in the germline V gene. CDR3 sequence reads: CASSPRSNQPQHF. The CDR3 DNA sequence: TGTGCCAGCAGTCCTCGGAGCAATCAGCCCCAGCATTTT.

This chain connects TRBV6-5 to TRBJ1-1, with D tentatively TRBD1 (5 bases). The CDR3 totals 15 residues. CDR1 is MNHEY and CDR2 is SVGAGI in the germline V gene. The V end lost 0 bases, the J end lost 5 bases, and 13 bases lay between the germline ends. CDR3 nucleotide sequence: TGTGCCAGCAGTTACTCCGTCGGTGGGGGGACTGAAGCTTTCTTT. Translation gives CASSYSVGGGTEAFF.

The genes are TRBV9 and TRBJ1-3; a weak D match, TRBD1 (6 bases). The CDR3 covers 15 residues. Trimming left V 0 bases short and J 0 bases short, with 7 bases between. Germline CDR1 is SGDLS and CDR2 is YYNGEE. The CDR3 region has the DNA TGTGCCAGCAGCGTAGAGGACAGCTCTGGAAACACCATATATTTT. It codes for CASSVEDSSGNTIYF.

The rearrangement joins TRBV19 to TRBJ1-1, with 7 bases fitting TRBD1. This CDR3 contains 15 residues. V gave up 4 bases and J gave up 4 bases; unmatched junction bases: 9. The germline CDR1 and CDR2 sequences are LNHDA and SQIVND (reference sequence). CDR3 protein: CASSNTRGFGTEAFF. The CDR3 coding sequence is TGTGCCAGTAGTAACACCAGGGGGTTTGGCACTGAAGCTTTCTTT.

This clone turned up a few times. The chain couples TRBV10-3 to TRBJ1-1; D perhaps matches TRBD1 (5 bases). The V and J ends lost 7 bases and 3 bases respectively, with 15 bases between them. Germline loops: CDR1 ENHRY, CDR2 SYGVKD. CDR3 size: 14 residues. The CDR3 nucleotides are TGTGCCATCAAGCCGGACATGCAGGACACTGAAGCTTTCTTT. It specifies CAIKPDMQDTEAFF.

CDR3 residues: CAREARFYNEQFF. CDR3 nucleotide sequence: TGTGCCCGAGAAGCGCGTTTCTACAATGAGCAGTTCTTC. The gene calls are TRBV30 and TRBJ2-1; D call uncertain. The CDR3 sequence is 13 residues long. V lost 8 bases to trimming and J lost 3 bases, with 14 bases between them. Germline V CDR1 and CDR2: GTSNPN, SVGIG (reference sequence). The full variable domain, completed using reference TRBV30 and TRBJ2-1, is SQTIHQWPATLVQPVGSPLSLECTVEGTSNPNLYWYRQAAGRGLQLLFYSVGIGQISSEVPQNLSASRPQDRQFILSSKKLLLSDSGFYLCAREARFYNEQFFGPGTRLTVL.

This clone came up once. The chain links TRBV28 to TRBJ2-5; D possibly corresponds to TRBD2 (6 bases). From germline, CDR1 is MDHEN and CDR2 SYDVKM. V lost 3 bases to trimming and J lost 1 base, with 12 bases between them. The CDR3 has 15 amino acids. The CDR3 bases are TGTGCCAGCAGTTTGACGGCGGGGTCCCAAGAGACCCAGTACTTC. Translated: CASSLTAGSQETQYF.

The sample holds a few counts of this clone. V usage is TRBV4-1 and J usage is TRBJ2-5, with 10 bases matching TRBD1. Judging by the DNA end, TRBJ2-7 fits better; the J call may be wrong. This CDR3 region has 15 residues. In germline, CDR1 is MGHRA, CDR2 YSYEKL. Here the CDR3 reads CASSHGTGASYEQYF. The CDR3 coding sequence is TGCGCCAGCAGCCATGGGACAGGGGCCTCCTACGAGCAGTACTTC.

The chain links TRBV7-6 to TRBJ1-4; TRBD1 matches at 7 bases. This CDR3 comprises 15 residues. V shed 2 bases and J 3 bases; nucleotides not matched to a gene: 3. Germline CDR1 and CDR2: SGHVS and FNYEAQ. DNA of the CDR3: TGTGCCAGCAGCTTAAATCAGGGGGCTAATGAAAAACTGTTTTTT. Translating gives CASSLNQGANEKLFF.

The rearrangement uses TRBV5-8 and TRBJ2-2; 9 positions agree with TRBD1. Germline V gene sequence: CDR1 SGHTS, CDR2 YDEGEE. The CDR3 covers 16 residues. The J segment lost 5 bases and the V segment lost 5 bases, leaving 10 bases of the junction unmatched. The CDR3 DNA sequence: TGTGCCAGCAGTTTCCGACAGGGGGTAGAAACCGGGGAGCTGTTTTTT. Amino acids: CASSFRQGVETGELFF.

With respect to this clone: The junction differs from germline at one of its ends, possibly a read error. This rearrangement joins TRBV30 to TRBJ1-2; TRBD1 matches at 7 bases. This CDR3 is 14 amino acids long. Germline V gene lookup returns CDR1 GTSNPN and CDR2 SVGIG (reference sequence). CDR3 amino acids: CAWSRGQTNYGYPF. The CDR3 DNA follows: TGTGCCTGGAGTAGGGGACAGACTAACTATGGCTACCCCTTC.

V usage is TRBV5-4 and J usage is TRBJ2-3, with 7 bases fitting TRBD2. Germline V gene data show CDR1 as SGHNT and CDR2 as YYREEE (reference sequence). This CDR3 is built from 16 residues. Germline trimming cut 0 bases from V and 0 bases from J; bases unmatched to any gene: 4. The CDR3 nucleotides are TGTGCCAGCAGCTTGGCGAGCGGGGAAAGCACAGATACGCAGTATTTT. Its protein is CASSLASGESTDTQYF.

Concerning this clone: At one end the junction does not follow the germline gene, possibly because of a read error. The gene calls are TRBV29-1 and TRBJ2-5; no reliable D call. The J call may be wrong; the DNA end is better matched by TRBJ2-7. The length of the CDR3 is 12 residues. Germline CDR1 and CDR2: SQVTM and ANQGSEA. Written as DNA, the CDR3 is TGCAGCGTGGAAGGCATCTCCTACGAGCAGTACTTC. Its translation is CSVEGISYEQYF.

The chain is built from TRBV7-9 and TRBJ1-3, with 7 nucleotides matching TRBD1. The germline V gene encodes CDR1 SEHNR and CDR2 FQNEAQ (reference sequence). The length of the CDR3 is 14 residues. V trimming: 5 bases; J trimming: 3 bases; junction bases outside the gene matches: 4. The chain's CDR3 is CASSPDRVGNTIYF. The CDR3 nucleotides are TGTGCCAGCAGCCCTGACAGGGTTGGAAACACCATATATTTT.

CDR3 bases: TGTGCCAGCAGTGAATCTTTAGCGGGAGGGCGGGAGCAGTACTTC. Its protein product is CASSESLAGGREQYF. The chain employs TRBV25-1 and TRBJ2-7; 11 nucleotides align to TRBD2. CDR1 and CDR2 from the germline V gene are MGHDK and SYGVNS. The CDR3 is 15 amino acids. Losses at the gene ends were 1 base for V and 7 bases for J; bases not matched to a gene: 6.

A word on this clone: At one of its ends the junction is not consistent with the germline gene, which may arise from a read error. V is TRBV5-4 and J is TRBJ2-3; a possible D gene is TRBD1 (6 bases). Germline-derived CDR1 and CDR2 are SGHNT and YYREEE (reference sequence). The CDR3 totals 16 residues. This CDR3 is CASSTGQTPVTGTQYF. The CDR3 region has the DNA TGTGCCAGCAGCACCGGACAGACGCCTGTCACAGGTACGCAGTATTTT.

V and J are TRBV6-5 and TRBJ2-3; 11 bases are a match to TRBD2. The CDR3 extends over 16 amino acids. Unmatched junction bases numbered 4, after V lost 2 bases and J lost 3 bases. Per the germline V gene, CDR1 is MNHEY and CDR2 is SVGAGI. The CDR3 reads CASSYIAGGQTDTQYF. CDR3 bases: TGTGCCAGCAGTTACATAGCGGGAGGGCAAACAGATACGCAGTATTTT.